The next 22 T cell receptor beta chains were all read from a single sample in a study of siplizumab effects on memory and regulatory T cells. The repertoire was sequenced with immunoSEQ multiplex PCR; TCRdb's copy has only in-frame clones and lacks some. The profile shows about 110,000 clones, 93% of them singletons. Sequenced input: CD4+ T cells sorted from blood. The receptor set was obtained from a human donor in good health.

The V and J genes are TRBV4-1 and TRBJ1-1, with D hard to call. This CDR3 has 14 amino acids. V lost 2 bases to trimming and J lost 0 bases, with 7 bases between them. In germline, CDR1 is MGHRA, CDR2 YSYEKL. The CDR3 nucleotides read TGCGCCAGCAGCCAACCAGTCATGAACACTGAAGCTTTCTTT. It yields the protein CASSQPVMNTEAFF.

The CDR3 DNA reads as TGTGCCAGCGGGACAGGGGCTAACTATGGCTACACCTTC. As protein: CASGTGANYGYTF. The chain carries TRBV2 and TRBJ1-2; 10 nucleotides agree with TRBD1. CDR3 length: 13 residues. V lost 8 bases and J lost 0; bases outside the gene matches: 0. Per the germline V gene, CDR1 is SNHLY and CDR2 is FYNNEI.

CDR3 nucleotides: TGTGCCAGCTCACCTTCGCCCACAAGCTCCTACGAGCAGTACTTC. The encoded protein is CASSPSPTSSYEQYF. The gene calls are TRBV18 and TRBJ2-7; D call uncertain. The CDR3 runs 15 residues. Trimming pared 3 bases from V and 0 bases from J, leaving 12 bases between. CDR1 and CDR2 from the germline V gene are KGHSH and LQKENI.

This CDR3 reads CASSVAPSGSSYEQYF. The CDR3 region has the DNA TGTGCCAGCAGCGTAGCCCCATCTGGGAGCTCCTACGAGCAGTACTTC. The chain has TRBV9 and TRBJ2-7; tentative D call: TRBD2 (5 bases). Trimming pared 0 bases from V and 0 bases from J, leaving 13 bases between. The CDR3 spans 16 residues. CDR1 is SGDLS and CDR2 is YYNGEE in the germline V gene. Filled out from reference TRBV9 and TRBJ2-7, the complete variable domain reads DSGVTQTPKHLITATGQRVTLRCSPRSGDLSVYWYQQSLDQGLQFLIQYYNGEERAKGNILERFSAQQFPDLHSELNLSSLELGDSALYFCASSVAPSGSSYEQYFGPGTRLTVT.

The gene calls are TRBV30 and TRBJ1-6; 7 nucleotides line up with TRBD1. The CDR3 has 15 residues. V was clipped by 0 bases and J by 6 bases; unmatched bases: 5. The germline gives CDR1 GTSNPN, CDR2 SVGIG (reference sequence). The CDR3 DNA sequence: TGTGCCTGGAGTGTTTTGAACAGGGGTAATTCACCCCTCCACTTT. Protein: CAWSVLNRGNSPLHF.

The chain uses TRBV10-3 and TRBJ2-1, with 10 bases lining up with TRBD1. The germline V gene encodes CDR1 ENHRY and CDR2 SYGVKD. J lost 6 bases, V lost 2 bases, and 7 bases had no gene match. This CDR3 region has 16 residues. The CDR3 is CAISEARDRGFNEQFF. The CDR3 DNA sequence: TGTGCCATCAGTGAGGCCCGGGACAGGGGTTTCAATGAGCAGTTCTTC.

CDR3 nucleotide sequence: TGTGCCAGCAGAGAACAGGGGCTTGAAGGGACCGGGGAGCTGTTTTTT. Its translation: CASREQGLEGTGELFF. J is TRBJ2-2 and V is TRBV9; 7 bases are shared with TRBD1. V was pared by 5 bases and J by 5 bases, with 12 bases of the junction left unmatched. Germline assignment: CDR1 SGDLS and CDR2 YYNGEE. CDR3 length: 16 residues. The full variable domain, its missing parts supplied by reference TRBV9 and TRBJ2-2, is DSGVTQTPKHLITATGQRVTLRCSPRSGDLSVYWYQQSLDQGLQFLIQYYNGEERAKGNILERFSAQQFPDLHSELNLSSLELGDSALYFCASREQGLEGTGELFFGEGSRLTVL.

The J gene is TRBJ2-2, the V gene TRBV11-3; D unclear. The CDR3 contains 18 residues. Between the trimmed V and J ends, which lost 5 bases and 5 bases, there was a span of 24 bases. Germline V gives CDR1 SGHNT, CDR2 YENEEA. CDR3 nucleotide sequence: TGTGCCAGCAGCAATAAGTTCCCGATCCTAACGATGACCGGGGAGCTGTTTTTT. Protein sequence: CASSNKFPILTMTGELFF. Together with reference TRBV11-3 and TRBJ2-2, the CDR3 gives the full variable domain: EAGVVQSPRYKIIEKKQPVAFWCNPISGHNTLYWYLQNLGQGPELLIRYENEEAVDDSQLPKDRFSAERLKGVDSTLKIQPAELGDSAVYLCASSNKFPILTMTGELFFGEGSRLTVL.

The CDR3 sequence is CASSLGVTAGVNPDNEQFF. CDR3 bases: TGTGCCAGCAGCTTAGGGGTTACGGCAGGGGTTAACCCAGACAATGAGCAGTTCTTC. This chain links TRBV7-9 with TRBJ2-1, with D possibly being TRBD1 (6 bases). CDR3 length: 19 residues. Germline CDR1 is SEHNR and CDR2 is FQNEAQ (reference sequence). V was cut by 1 base and J by 5 bases, with 24 bases left in between.

The rearrangement joins TRBV2 to TRBJ1-2; no clear D. Trimming shortened V by 4 bases and J by 3 bases, and 15 bases separated the two germline ends. The CDR3 is made up of 15 amino acids. From germline, CDR1 is SNHLY and CDR2 FYNNEI. The CDR3 reads CASSVPLGIYYGYTF. CDR3 nucleotide sequence: TGTGCCAGCAGTGTTCCACTTGGTATTTACTATGGCTACACCTTC.

The chain couples TRBV11-3 to TRBJ2-2; 9 bases are shared with TRBD2. Per germline, CDR1 SGHNT and CDR2 YENEEA. The CDR3 length is 14 residues. V lost 3 bases, J lost 7 bases, and 3 bases stayed unmatched. The CDR3 bases are TGTGCCAGCAGCTTTCAGACTAGCGGCGGGGAGCTGTTTTTT. Its protein is CASSFQTSGGELFF.

The CDR3 DNA reads TGTGCCTGGAGTGCCACCTACGAGCAGTACTTC. Residues: CAWSATYEQYF. V and J are TRBV30 and TRBJ2-7, with no clear D. The CDR3 is 11 amino acids. Germline assignment: CDR1 GTSNPN and CDR2 SVGIG (reference sequence). The V end lost 1 base, the J end lost 2 bases, and 3 bases lay between the germline ends.

In its sample, this clone was seen once. This chain connects TRBV19 to TRBJ2-3, with D hard to call. The CDR3 is 12 residues long. V lost 4 bases and J 4 bases, leaving 6 bases between the germline ends. Germline V gene lookup returns CDR1 LNHDA and CDR2 SQIVND (reference sequence). CDR3 bases: TGTGCCAGTAGTAACCCCCCAGATACGCAGTATTTT. Amino acid sequence: CASSNPPDTQYF.

This clone has a single count. The chain couples TRBV19 to TRBJ1-1, with D unclear. Germline CDR1 and CDR2: LNHDA and SQIVND (reference sequence). Trimming left V 3 bases short and J 1 base short, with 12 bases between. The CDR3 covers 15 residues. The CDR3 region is CASSIGLVSNTEAFF. CDR3 in DNA: TGTGCCAGTAGTATTGGCTTAGTGTCGAACACTGAAGCTTTCTTT.

CDR3 residues: CASSPGARDTEAFF. The CDR3 DNA sequence: TGTGCCAGCAGTCCCGGGGCGAGGGACACTGAAGCTTTCTTT. The chain combines TRBV5-4 with TRBJ1-1, with a weak D call TRBD1 (5 bases). V lost 5 bases, J lost 3 bases, and 14 bases lay in between. The CDR3 is 14 residues long. Germline V CDR1 and CDR2: SGHNT, YYREEE (reference sequence).

Worth noting for this clone: The sample holds other DNA sequences that translate to the same CDR3. The chain links TRBV5-1 to TRBJ2-3; maybe TRBD2 (6 bases). V gave up 0 bases and J gave up 1 base, with 12 bases separating them. Germline V gene data show CDR1 as SGHRS and CDR2 as YFSETQ. The CDR3 contains 16 residues. CDR3 nucleotides: TGCGCCAGCAGCTTGGTTGGGGGGTCGGGCACAGATACGCAGTATTTT. It codes for CASSLVGGSGTDTQYF.

The V call is TRBV7-2, the J call TRBJ2-3; 9 bases match TRBD1. Germline lookup yields CDR1 SGHTA and CDR2 FQGNSA. The CDR3 length is 15 residues. After removal of 1 base from V and 4 bases from J, the junction contained 3 bases not matched to a gene. CDR3 sequence (DNA): TGTGCCAGCAGCTTAGATGGGACAGGGTCAGATACGCAGTATTTT. Protein sequence: CASSLDGTGSDTQYF.

The chain recombines TRBV4-1 with TRBJ1-5; D remains unclear. The CDR3 has 16 residues. The V and J ends lost 2 bases and 5 bases respectively, with 16 bases between them. Germline loops: CDR1 MGHRA, CDR2 YSYEKL. CDR3 DNA: TGCGCCAGCAGCCAAACCCGGGGAGCGAGGGATCAGCCCCAGCATTTT. It is translated as CASSQTRGARDQPQHF.

This sequence joins TRBV18 and TRBJ2-7, with 7 bases that match TRBD2. V shed 3 bases, J shed 7 bases, and the junction held 6 bases outside the gene matches. Germline loops: CDR1 KGHSH, CDR2 LQKENI. This CDR3 is 13 amino acids long. The CDR3: CASSPGPRGEQYF. The CDR3 DNA is TGTGCCAGCTCACCGGGCCCGCGGGGGGAGCAGTACTTC.

Turning to this clone: The sample has other DNA sequences that encode this CDR3 too. This chain links TRBV5-1 with TRBJ1-5, with a possible D match to TRBD1 (6 bases). Looked up from germline, CDR1 is SGHRS and CDR2 is YFSETQ. Deletions cut 5 bases from V and 2 bases from J, with 11 bases between. CDR3 length: 14 amino acids. The CDR3 DNA sequence: TGCGCCAGCAGTGAAGGGGGTGGCAATCAGCCCCAGCATTTT. Residues: CASSEGGGNQPQHF.

This chain connects TRBV5-6 to TRBJ2-7; D remains ambiguous. The germline CDR1 and CDR2 sequences are SGHDT and YYEEEE. This CDR3 has 14 amino acids. Between the trimmed V and J ends, which lost 4 bases and 0 bases, there was a span of 11 bases. The CDR3 sequence: CASSLDYYSYEQYF. Written as DNA, the CDR3 is TGTGCCAGCAGCCTCGATTACTACTCCTACGAGCAGTACTTC.

This rearrangement joins TRBV11-2 to TRBJ1-2; D is undetermined. Per germline, CDR1 SGHAT and CDR2 FQNNGV. There are 16 residues in the CDR3. V was pared by 4 bases and J by 2 bases, with 17 bases between. CDR3 loop: CASSSHLGRLNYGYTF. The CDR3 nucleotides read TGTGCCAGCAGCTCCCACCTCGGACGGCTGAACTATGGCTACACCTTC.